This T cell receptor beta chain stems from a study of CD8+ T cells in alopecia areata. The study's findings and limits: Scalp sequencing also captures normal skin's resident alphabeta T cells. Clonality was higher in lesional than normal scalp, especially in alopecia totalis/universalis. TCR sharing was clearer in mice than between patients, perhaps partly owing to patient HLA diversity.

RNA extraction and reverse transcription yielded cDNA as sequencing template. Some clones are missing from TCRdb's copy, which holds only in-frame ones; the method was immunoSEQ multiplex PCR. This table holds 110,000 or so clones, 45% to 70% found once. Points on this clone: The antigen remains undetermined.

Trimming removed 10 bases from V and 4 bases from J; junction bases left unmatched: 15. CDR1 and CDR2 (germline): SEHNR, FQNEAQ (reference sequence). The CDR3 is made up of 16 amino acids. The specimen was CD8+ T cells sorted from blood. The chain links TRBV7-9 to TRBJ1-5; TRBD1 agrees at 8 bases. The TCR sequence derives from a human donor in good health. The CDR3 DNA reads as TGTGCCACCTCCAACCTTGACAGGGGTCCTAATCAGCCCCAGCATTTT. Translated, it gives CATSNLDRGPNQPQHF.